This TCR beta chain is from a study of T cell changes during pregnancy in multiple sclerosis. Some clones are missing from TCRdb's copy, which holds only in-frame ones; the method was immunoSEQ multiplex PCR. The sample gives about 51,000 clones, roughly 92% of which show up once; less than 0.85% is in the top ten. The V end was cut by 1 base, the J end by 10 bases, with 18 bases between. This CDR3 has 15 residues. The germline V gene encodes CDR1 SGHRS and CDR2 YFSETQ. The source material was CD4+ T cells from peripheral blood mononuclear cells, sampled in the third trimester of pregnancy. The source of this sequence is a female donor with multiple sclerosis, enrolled in a pregnancy study. The V call is TRBV5-1, the J call TRBJ2-1; perhaps TRBD1 as D (5 bases). The CDR3 reads CASSLLEQGGKEQFF. DNA for the CDR3: TGCGCCAGCAGCTTGCTCGAGCAGGGCGGAAAAGAGCAGTTCTTC.